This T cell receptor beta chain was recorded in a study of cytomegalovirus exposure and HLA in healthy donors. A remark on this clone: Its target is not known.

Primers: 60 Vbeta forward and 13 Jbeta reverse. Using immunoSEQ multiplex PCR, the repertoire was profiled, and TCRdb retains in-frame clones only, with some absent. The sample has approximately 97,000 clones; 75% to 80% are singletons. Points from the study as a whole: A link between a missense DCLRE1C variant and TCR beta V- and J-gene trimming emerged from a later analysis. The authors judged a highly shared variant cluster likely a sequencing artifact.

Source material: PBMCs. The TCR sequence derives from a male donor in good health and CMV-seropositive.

CDR3 amino acids: CASSSGTSGHQETQYF. Here the CDR3 DNA reads TGTGCCAGCAGCTCCGGGACTAGCGGGCACCAAGAGACCCAGTACTTC. The chain carries TRBV7-9 and TRBJ2-5; 12 bases are a match to TRBD2. J gave up 0 bases and V 4 bases, and 3 bases lay outside the gene matches. This CDR3 has 16 amino acids. Germline V CDR1 and CDR2: SEHNR, FQNEAQ (reference sequence).